Listed here are 9 T cell receptor beta chains from one sample, sequenced in a study of early stage breast cancer tumors (dated by TCRdb to between 2016 and 2019). The method was the immunoSEQ multiplex PCR assay. TCRdb carries this immuneACCESS record with in-frame sequences only. Its versions omit some clonotypes, under half of them owing to an unresolved V gene in the studies checked, with the rest unexplained. The sample table records 9,000 or so clones; approximately 70% of these occur just once. The ten largest make up roughly 7% of the sample. Sequences were obtained from breast tumor tissue. The receptors were gathered from a person in their fifties with breast cancer.

The genes are TRBV4-2 and TRBJ2-5; TRBD2 is a possible D gene (6 bases). The V gene lost 1 base and the J gene lost 5 bases, with 14 bases spanning the gap. Germline V gene sequence: CDR1 LGHNA, CDR2 YNFKEQ. The CDR3 has 15 amino acids. The CDR3 DNA is TGTGCCAGCAGCCAAGGTGGCGGGAAAGGGGAGACCCAGTACTTC. Its translation: CASSQGGGKGETQYF.

This chain uses TRBV16 with TRBJ1-3, with D hard to call. The CDR3 totals 14 residues. Between the trimmed V and J ends, which lost 2 bases and 1 base, there was a span of 6 bases. The V gene's germline CDR1 is KGHSY and CDR2 FQNENV. The CDR3 coding sequence is TGTGCCAGCAGCCAAGACGGTTCTGGAAACACCATATATTTT. Encoded protein: CASSQDGSGNTIYF.

DNA of the CDR3: TGTGCCAGTAGTATTAACCGTGCGGATGAGCAGTTCTTC. This translates into CASSINRADEQFF. The J gene is TRBJ2-1, the V gene TRBV19; D is uncertain. The CDR3 length is 13 residues. Germline V gene sequence: CDR1 LNHDA, CDR2 SQIVND (reference sequence). The V gene lost 3 bases and the J gene lost 8 bases, with 11 bases spanning the gap.

This chain uses TRBV30 with TRBJ1-5, with D unclear. Per the germline V gene, CDR1 is GTSNPN and CDR2 is SVGIG (reference sequence). V was clipped by 4 bases and J by 2 bases, with 6 bases between them. CDR3 length: 12 residues. Here the CDR3 reads CAWNMGNQPQHF. The CDR3 bases are TGTGCCTGGAACATGGGCAATCAGCCCCAGCATTTT.

V is TRBV11-2 and J is TRBJ1-6; D not resolved. V was trimmed by 0 bases and J by 7 bases, leaving 4 bases between them. This CDR3 comprises 13 residues. In germline, CDR1 is SGHAT, CDR2 FQNNGV. The CDR3 bases are TGTGCCAGCAGCTTAGAGGTGAATTCACCCCTCCACTTT. It codes for CASSLEVNSPLHF.

The J gene is TRBJ1-3, the V gene TRBV5-5, with D perhaps TRBD1 (6 bases). V shed 0 bases and J shed 4 bases, with 11 bases lying between them. CDR1 and CDR2 from the germline V gene are SGHKS and YYEKEE (reference sequence). The CDR3 extends over 15 amino acids. Here the CDR3 DNA reads TGTGCCAGCAGCTTGGGGTGGGGGCTCGGAAACACCATATATTTT. It translates to CASSLGWGLGNTIYF. Together with reference TRBV5-5 and TRBJ1-3, the CDR3 gives the full variable domain: DAGVTQSPTHLIKTRGQQVTLRCSPISGHKSVSWYQQVLGQGPQFIFQYYEKEERGRGNFPDRFSARQFPNYSSELNVNALLLGDSALYLCASSLGWGLGNTIYFGEGSWLTVV.

V and J are TRBV7-3 and TRBJ2-3, with 9 bases fitting TRBD2. Germline V CDR1 and CDR2: SGHTA, FQGTGA. CDR3 length: 15 amino acids. V was clipped by 4 bases and J by 4 bases; unmatched bases: 6. CDR3 in DNA: TGTGCCAGCAGCTCCAGCGGGGGGAGGGCAGATACGCAGTATTTT. The encoded protein is CASSSSGGRADTQYF. Filled out from reference TRBV7-3 and TRBJ2-3, the complete variable domain reads GAGVSQTPSNKVTEKGKYVELRCDPISGHTALYWYRQSLGQGPEFLIYFQGTGAADDSGLPNDRFFAVRPEGSVSTLKIQRTERGDSAVYLCASSSSGGRADTQYFGPGTRLTVL.

This clone was counted only a few times. The V and J genes are TRBV27 and TRBJ2-1; the match to TRBD1 covers 7 bases. CDR1 and CDR2 (germline): MNHEY, SMNVEV (reference sequence). The CDR3 covers 16 residues. V was clipped by 1 base and J by 5 bases; unmatched bases: 8. The CDR3 protein is CASSLLGQFVNNEQFF. The CDR3 DNA reads as TGTGCCAGCAGTTTATTGGGACAGTTTGTCAACAATGAGCAGTTCTTC.

The chain carries TRBV7-2 and TRBJ1-2, with 9 bases aligning to TRBD1. Germline CDR1 reads SGHTA; CDR2 reads FQGNSA. The CDR3 loop spans 15 amino acids. After removal of 4 bases from V and 2 bases from J, the junction contained 5 bases not matched to a gene. The CDR3 DNA sequence: TGTGCCAGCAGCTCTAACAGGGGGCGAAACTATGGCTACACCTTC. Translating it yields CASSSNRGRNYGYTF.